This TCR beta chain was identified in a study of blood T cell repertoires in COVID-19. Study at large: Sample material is recorded as cDNA or gDNA derived from T cells, B-cell-depleted T cells, or PBMCs.

In the authors' workflow: Estimates of nucleated cell counts were drawn from the amplification of reference gene primers. Profiling relied on immunoSEQ multiplex PCR, and the TCRdb table lists in-frame clones only, not all of them. The V and J calls and clone size were taken over from that table, and D and trimming were inferred from the DNA. Here the sample spans some 190,000 clones, approximately 80% being singletons. Trimming removed 3 bases from V and 4 bases from J; junction bases left unmatched: 4. This CDR3 has 15 amino acids. CDR1 SGDLS and CDR2 YYNGEE come from the germline V gene. A Seattle source enrolled patients during active infection and followed them longitudinally.

Sequencing was done on a sample of peripheral blood. The V call is TRBV9, the J call TRBJ1-2; TRBD1 matches at 12 bases. The receptor comes from a middle-aged woman with COVID-19, enrolled during active disease. CDR3 nucleotides: TGTGCCAGCAGCGCCGGGGACAGGGGGCCCTATGGCTACACCTTC. As protein: CASSAGDRGPYGYTF.